These 21 T cell receptor beta chains came from one sample sequenced in a study of blood T cell repertoires in COVID-19 (dated by TCRdb to the early 2020s). Library preparation was by the immunoSEQ multiplex PCR assay. The source is immuneACCESS, and TCRdb retained only in-frame sequences with V and J called. Part of the clones is not carried over; for the studies checked, unresolved V genes explain less than half of this, and the remainder is unexplained. Across this sample there are some 100,000 clones, with around 90% seen only once. The top ten constitute roughly 6% of the sample. The specimen was peripheral blood. The receptors were gathered from a woman aged 60-75 years with acute or convalescent COVID-19.

This clone was seen a single time. CDR3 sequence reads: CASSAGQLINLGEQYF. CDR3 sequence (DNA): TGTGCCAGCAGCGCGGGACAGCTCATTAACCTCGGCGAGCAGTACTTC. The chain has TRBV2 and TRBJ2-7; weak D call: TRBD1 (7 bases). Deletions cut 6 bases from V and 6 bases from J, with 24 bases between. Germline V gene sequence: CDR1 SNHLY, CDR2 FYNNEI. CDR3 length equals 16 residues. Full variable domain (rest looked up from reference TRBV2 and TRBJ2-7): EPEVTQTPSHQVTQMGQEVILRCVPISNHLYFYWYRQILGQKVEFLVSFYNNEISEKSEIFDDQFSVERPDGSNFTLKIRSTKLEDSAMYFCASSAGQLINLGEQYFGPGTRLTVT.

V usage is TRBV3-1 (or the pseudogene TRBV3-2) and J usage is TRBJ2-1, with 7 bases matching TRBD2. Per the germline V gene, CDR1 is LGHDT and CDR2 is YNNKEL (reference sequence). The ends lost 4 bases at V and 3 bases at J; junction bases unmatched: 6. This CDR3 region has 15 residues. The CDR3 coding sequence is TGTGCCAGCAGCCTAGCGGGCAAATTCTACAATGAGCAGTTCTTC. Its translation: CASSLAGKFYNEQFF.

V is TRBV6-5 and J is TRBJ1-2; a possible D gene is TRBD1 (6 bases). The V gene lost 2 bases and the J gene lost 4 bases, with 11 bases spanning the gap. The germline V gene has CDR1 MNHEY and CDR2 SVGAGI. This CDR3 contains 14 residues. CDR3: CASSYRGSGYGYTF. DNA of the CDR3: TGTGCCAGCAGTTACAGGGGGTCTGGCTATGGCTACACCTTC.

The chain combines TRBV12-5 with TRBJ2-1; D remains unclear. The V end lost 1 base, the J end lost 0 bases, and 7 bases lay between the germline ends. This CDR3 comprises 15 residues. The germline gives CDR1 LGHNT, CDR2 FRNRAP. The CDR3 DNA sequence: TGTGCTAGTGGTTTGGGAATAGCCTCCTACAATGAGCAGTTCTTC. Protein sequence: CASGLGIASYNEQFF.

The chain carries TRBV28 and TRBJ1-5; TRBD1 might be the D (5 bases). The CDR3 consists of 16 residues. The germline V gene has CDR1 MDHEN and CDR2 SYDVKM. V lost 5 bases and J lost 3, with 17 bases in between. This chain's CDR3 is CASSPLDRGVNQPQHF. DNA for the CDR3: TGTGCCAGCAGTCCACTAGATCGGGGGGTCAATCAGCCCCAGCATTTT.

The CDR3 bases are TGTGCCAGCAGCGTAGTAGAAGCTGAGCAGTTCTTC. Protein sequence: CASSVVEAEQFF. J is TRBJ2-1 and V is TRBV9; D unclear. The CDR3 runs 12 residues. Trimming stripped 0 bases from V and 9 bases from J, with 7 bases between. The germline gives CDR1 SGDLS, CDR2 YYNGEE.

This chain uses TRBV29-1 with TRBJ2-2; D is unresolved. V was cut by 5 bases and J by 1 base, with 11 bases left in between. This CDR3 comprises 14 residues. CDR1 SQVTM and CDR2 ANQGSEA come from the germline V gene. The CDR3 spells CSVPPPGNTGELFF. CDR3 nucleotides: TGCAGCGTTCCCCCGCCGGGGAACACCGGGGAGCTGTTTTTT.

This clone has just one count. The chain recombines TRBV6-5 with TRBJ1-5; 8 bases are shared with TRBD1. This CDR3 region has 13 residues. Looked up from germline, CDR1 is MNHEY and CDR2 is SVGAGI. V shed 10 bases, J shed 2 bases, and the junction held 4 bases outside the gene matches. The chain's CDR3 is CANGQGGNQPQHF. The DNA of the CDR3 is TGTGCCAACGGACAGGGTGGCAATCAGCCCCAGCATTTT.

The chain is built from TRBV27 and TRBJ2-7; 12 bases agree with TRBD2. This CDR3 is 16 amino acids long. CDR1 is MNHEY and CDR2 is SMNVEV in the germline V gene (reference sequence). The V and J ends lost 5 bases and 6 bases, in that order; junction bases with no gene match: 11. CDR3 sequence: CASSGLTSGSGFEQYV. The CDR3, as DNA: TGTGCCAGCAGTGGCTTGACTAGCGGGAGCGGGTTCGAGCAGTACGTC.

The rearrangement links TRBV2 to TRBJ2-1, with 8 nucleotides matching TRBD1. The V segment lost 4 bases and the J segment 6 bases; nucleotides outside the gene matches: 8. There are 15 residues in the CDR3. CDR1 and CDR2 from the germline V gene are SNHLY and FYNNEI. The CDR3 here is CASSGDRSQGNEQFF. The CDR3 nucleotides read TGTGCCAGCAGTGGGGACAGGAGTCAAGGCAATGAGCAGTTCTTC.

The CDR3 loop reads CASSEQGQGFQETQYF. The CDR3 DNA follows: TGTGCCAGCAGTGAACAGGGACAGGGGTTTCAAGAGACCCAGTACTTC. V is TRBV2 and J is TRBJ2-5, with TRBD1 matching over 10 bases. Germline-derived CDR1 and CDR2 are SNHLY and FYNNEI. The CDR3 covers 16 residues. The ends lost 2 bases at V and 2 bases at J; junction bases unmatched: 5. Drawing the rest from reference TRBV2 and TRBJ2-5, the complete variable domain is EPEVTQTPSHQVTQMGQEVILRCVPISNHLYFYWYRQILGQKVEFLVSFYNNEISEKSEIFDDQFSVERPDGSNFTLKIRSTKLEDSAMYFCASSEQGQGFQETQYFGPGTRLLVL.

The V gene is TRBV5-1, the J gene TRBJ1-6, with D hard to call. Trimming removed 0 bases from V and 9 bases from J, with 7 bases in between. The CDR3 has 13 amino acids. Looked up from germline, CDR1 is SGHRS and CDR2 is YFSETQ. The CDR3 sequence is CASSLDSRSPLHF. CDR3 nucleotides: TGCGCCAGCAGCTTGGACTCCCGTTCACCCCTCCACTTT.

This clone was seen just once. The V call is TRBV30, the J call TRBJ2-1; 8 bases map to TRBD2. Germline CDR1 is GTSNPN and CDR2 is SVGIG (reference sequence). The CDR3 covers 15 residues. Unmatched junction bases numbered 4, after V lost 0 bases and J lost 3 bases. The CDR3 here is CAWSVTSAHYNEQFF. In DNA, the CDR3 is TGTGCCTGGAGTGTGACTAGCGCACACTACAATGAGCAGTTCTTC.

The chain recombines TRBV19 with TRBJ1-2; 9 bases fit TRBD1. The germline gives CDR1 LNHDA, CDR2 SQIVND (reference sequence). V shed 6 bases, J shed 1 base, and the junction held 6 bases outside the gene matches. The CDR3 length is 15 residues. In DNA, the CDR3 is TGTGCCAGTAGGCCTCGACAGGGGGTTAACTATGGCTACACCTTC. Residues: CASRPRQGVNYGYTF.

The chain has TRBV11-2 and TRBJ2-4; a weak D match, TRBD2 (5 bases). Per the germline V gene, CDR1 is SGHAT and CDR2 is FQNNGV. The CDR3 extends over 14 amino acids. With 5 bases removed from V and 0 bases from J, the gap between germline ends came to 8 bases. This chain's CDR3 is CASSTRVAKNIQYF. CDR3 nucleotides: TGTGCCAGCAGCACTAGGGTAGCCAAAAACATTCAGTACTTC.

The CDR3 DNA reads as TGTGCCAGCAGTGCCCGACTAGGTCCCTACAATGAGCAGTTCTTC. It yields the protein CASSARLGPYNEQFF. This sequence joins TRBV25-1 and TRBJ2-1; weak D call: TRBD2 (6 bases). Germline CDR1 and CDR2: MGHDK and SYGVNS. This CDR3 has 15 amino acids. V was cut by 4 bases and J by 2 bases, with 12 bases left in between.

The chain has TRBV2 and TRBJ1-4; D remains unclear. The CDR3 has 14 residues. Trimming took off 8 bases at V and 2 bases at J, with 12 bases between the two ends. Germline-derived CDR1 and CDR2 are SNHLY and FYNNEI. The CDR3 coding sequence is TGTGCCAGCCTGCTGATGAGGACTAATGAAAAACTGTTTTTT. It specifies CASLLMRTNEKLFF.

The chain carries TRBV14 and TRBJ1-1, with TRBD1 matching 7 bases. This CDR3 spans 17 amino acids. J was trimmed by 3 bases and V by 2 bases; bases with no gene match: 12. Germline V gives CDR1 SGHDN, CDR2 FVKESK. CDR3: CASSQSPNRGRDTEAFF. The CDR3 DNA follows: TGTGCCAGCAGCCAATCTCCCAACAGGGGTCGCGACACTGAAGCTTTCTTT.

This CDR3 is CASSQVGTDTQYF. DNA for the CDR3: TGTGCCAGCAGCCAAGTAGGCACAGATACGCAGTATTTT. The chain employs TRBV4-2 and TRBJ2-3; D is unresolved. Trimming removed 1 base at V and 1 base at J, with 3 bases between. The CDR3 has 13 residues. Germline V gene data show CDR1 as LGHNA and CDR2 as YNFKEQ.

This clone was recorded only once. The V and J genes are TRBV30 and TRBJ1-1; no firm D call. Per germline, CDR1 GTSNPN and CDR2 SVGIG (reference sequence). The V end was cut by 3 bases, the J end by 8 bases, with 13 bases between. This CDR3 region has 12 residues. CDR3 sequence: CAWRKSSVEAFF. CDR3 in DNA: TGTGCCTGGAGGAAGAGCAGCGTCGAAGCTTTCTTT. Together with reference TRBV30 and TRBJ1-1, the CDR3 gives the full variable domain: SQTIHQWPATLVQPVGSPLSLECTVEGTSNPNLYWYRQAAGRGLQLLFYSVGIGQISSEVPQNLSASRPQDRQFILSSKKLLLSDSGFYLCAWRKSSVEAFFGQGTRLTVV.

The chain employs TRBV2 and TRBJ2-3, with 9 positions matching TRBD2. The trim removed 7 bases at V and 1 base at J, leaving 9 bases unmatched. The germline gives CDR1 SNHLY, CDR2 FYNNEI. This CDR3 has 16 amino acids. The DNA of the CDR3 is TGTGCCAGCAAACTAGACGTAGCGGGGGGCACAGATACGCAGTATTTT. Translation gives CASKLDVAGGTDTQYF.